One sample yielded the 15 T cell receptor beta chains listed below, sequenced in a study of shared clonotypes between healthy human individuals (dated by TCRdb to the early 2020s). Library construction relied on the immunoSEQ multiplex PCR assay. TCRdb limited this immuneACCESS table to in-frame rearrangements with V and J called. A share of clones is missing; checked studies link under half to unresolved V genes, and the rest is unexplained. Counted in this sample were 1.5 million to 2.5 million clones; approximately 95% of them appeared once. Of the sample, 1.2% falls within the top ten clones. CD8 naive samples were CD45RO-negative cells positively selected for CCR7, giving a CD45RA+CCR7+ population that excluded TemRA cells. Sample: naive CD8+ T cells sorted from blood. In light of the paper, this sample's cell subset or site label describes: CD45RA+CCR7+. These receptors all come from a man aged 18 to 29 in good health.

In DNA form, the CDR3 reads TGTGCCAGCAGCACGGGGGGGCTGGGTGGCTACACCTTC. Its protein is CASSTGGLGGYTF. This chain links TRBV13 with TRBJ1-2; possible D gene TRBD1, 6 bases. This CDR3 has 13 amino acids. The V and J ends lost 5 bases and 7 bases respectively, with 14 bases between them. CDR1 and CDR2 from the germline V gene are PRHDT and FYEKMQ (reference sequence).

The chain employs TRBV7-2 and TRBJ2-1; 15 nucleotides line up with TRBD2. The J segment lost 7 bases and the V segment lost 5 bases, leaving 12 bases of the junction unmatched. From germline, CDR1 is SGHTA and CDR2 FQGNSA. The CDR3 is made up of 18 amino acids. The CDR3 loop reads CASSTPRTSGGGGNEQFF. For the CDR3, the DNA is TGTGCCAGCAGCACCCCCCGGACTAGCGGGGGGGGAGGGAATGAGCAGTTCTTC.

J is TRBJ2-5 and V is TRBV7-9; maybe TRBD1 (5 bases). There are 13 residues in the CDR3. V lost 7 bases and J lost 1, with 10 bases in between. Germline CDR1 SEHNR, CDR2 FQNEAQ (reference sequence). For the CDR3, the DNA is TGTGCCAGCACCAAGACAGCCCAAGAGACCCAGTACTTC. Translation gives CASTKTAQETQYF.

The chain links TRBV27 to TRBJ2-7; 7 bases are shared with TRBD2. The CDR3 is 13 amino acids. V lost 6 bases to trimming and J lost 3 bases; unmatched junction nucleotides: 5. The germline V gene has CDR1 MNHEY and CDR2 SMNVEV (reference sequence). CDR3: CASSQTSDYEQYF. The CDR3 coding sequence is TGTGCCAGCAGCCAAACTAGCGACTACGAGCAGTACTTC.

The rearrangement links TRBV5-6 to TRBJ1-2; D is unresolved. The CDR3 consists of 17 residues. CDR1 SGHDT and CDR2 YYEEEE come from the germline V gene. V lost 4 bases and J lost 4, with 23 bases in between. CDR3 sequence: CASSLRGGGRESYGYTF. CDR3 DNA: TGTGCCAGCAGCCTGCGAGGTGGAGGGCGGGAGTCCTATGGCTACACCTTC.

This CDR3 reads CASSPGTSATYEQYF. CDR3 nucleotide sequence: TGTGCCAGCAGTCCCGGGACTAGCGCAACATACGAGCAGTACTTC. The chain recombines TRBV27 with TRBJ2-7; 10 bases map to TRBD2. This CDR3 has 15 amino acids. Germline V gene lookup returns CDR1 MNHEY and CDR2 SMNVEV (reference sequence). With V trimmed by 5 bases and J by 4 bases, 8 bases remained unmatched.

The chain couples TRBV19 to TRBJ1-5, with D perhaps TRBD1 (5 bases). The V end was cut by 0 bases, the J end by 4 bases, with 10 bases between. The CDR3 is 15 amino acids. Germline loops: CDR1 LNHDA, CDR2 SQIVND (reference sequence). CDR3 bases: TGTGCCAGTAGTATAGACGGGACGGATAATCAGCCCCAGCATTTT. Amino acids: CASSIDGTDNQPQHF.

CDR3 nucleotides: TGTGCCAGCAGCCCGAGACTAGCGGACCTCAATGAGCAGTTCTTC. Translated: CASSPRLADLNEQFF. J is TRBJ2-1 and V is TRBV7-9; 9 nucleotides line up with TRBD2. V shed 5 bases and J 6 bases; nucleotides not matched to a gene: 8. Germline V gives CDR1 SEHNR, CDR2 FQNEAQ (reference sequence). The CDR3 is 15 amino acids.

CDR3 loop: CASSSYTSGIEQFF. The CDR3 nucleotides are TGTGCCAGCAGTTCCTATACTAGCGGGATTGAGCAGTTCTTC. V usage is TRBV6-5 and J usage is TRBJ2-1, with 10 bases aligning to TRBD2. The germline V gene encodes CDR1 MNHEY and CDR2 SVGAGI. Germline trimming cut 4 bases from V and 9 bases from J; bases unmatched to any gene: 6. This CDR3 is built from 14 residues.

Comments on this clone: Other DNA variants within this sample encode the same CDR3. The chain links TRBV19 to TRBJ2-7, with a tentative D call TRBD2 (5 bases). Germline V gene data show CDR1 as LNHDA and CDR2 as SQIVND (reference sequence). CDR3 length equals 13 residues. With 6 bases removed from V and 2 bases from J, the gap between germline ends came to 11 bases. The CDR3 is CASRAGGTYEQYF. CDR3 in DNA: TGTGCCAGTAGGGCGGGCGGAACCTACGAGCAGTACTTC.

This clone has only one observation. This CDR3 is CASSKAEQVEGHEQYF. The CDR3 region has the DNA TGTGCCAGCAGCAAAGCGGAGCAGGTCGAGGGGCACGAGCAGTACTTC. The rearrangement links TRBV21-1 to TRBJ2-7. TRBV21-1 is deemed a pseudogene. The CDR3 is 16 residues long.

This chain uses TRBV28 with TRBJ1-5, with D hard to call. The V gene lost 5 bases and the J gene lost 3 bases, with 14 bases spanning the gap. This CDR3 region has 15 residues. Germline V gene sequence: CDR1 MDHEN, CDR2 SYDVKM. The CDR3 coding sequence is TGTGCCAGCAGTGCGGTAGGACCTATCAATCAGCCCCAGCATTTT. Its protein product is CASSAVGPINQPQHF.

The V gene is TRBV5-6, the J gene TRBJ1-6, with D possibly matching TRBD1 (5 bases). This CDR3 comprises 16 residues. Between the trimmed V and J ends, which lost 5 bases and 9 bases, there was a span of 21 bases. The germline gives CDR1 SGHDT, CDR2 YYEEEE. The CDR3, as DNA: TGTGCCAGCAGTTTTGGGGGGGGTGAGGTAAGTTCACCCCTCCACTTT. The encoded protein is CASSFGGGEVSSPLHF.

The chain joins TRBV5-5 to TRBJ2-3, with 9 bases fitting TRBD2. Germline values: CDR1 SGHKS, CDR2 YYEKEE (reference sequence). V shed 4 bases and J 1 base; nucleotides not matched to a gene: 1. The CDR3 has 14 amino acids. The CDR3 bases are TGTGCCAGCAGCCCTAGCGGGGGCACAGATACGCAGTATTTT. This gives the protein CASSPSGGTDTQYF.

The V and J genes are TRBV6-5 and TRBJ2-3; TRBD1 is a possible D gene (6 bases). CDR3 length: 16 amino acids. V gave up 3 bases and J gave up 2 bases, with 15 bases separating them. In germline, CDR1 is MNHEY, CDR2 SVGAGI. CDR3 sequence reads: CASSYSPGHSTDTQYF. The DNA for the CDR3 is TGTGCCAGCAGTTATTCTCCGGGACACTCCACAGATACGCAGTATTTT.